A selection of T cell receptor beta chains follows, all from one sample in a study of blood T cell repertoires in COVID-19. The assay was immunoSEQ multiplex PCR, and TCRdb's table has in-frame clones only and misses some. Of 350,000 or so clones in the sample, almost 90% were seen once. The specimen was PBMCs or T cells enriched from blood (not recorded which). These receptor sequences come from a woman between 25 and 40 years old who had been exposed to COVID-19. The conserved cysteine and the conserved F or W are not part of the CDR3 here. Clone size is shown for a subset of rows, as once, few, many or a class of expanded clone.

.,TRBV27,ASSLGLGGGEQF
.,TRBV28,ASSLSRGKAYEQY
.,TRBV28,ASKGFGTGAIVGNQPQH
.,TRBV13,ASSSLDLLADSYNEQF
.,TRBV20-1,SASRGYNEQF
.,TRBV3-1/TRBV3-2,ASSQDGASYEQY
.,TRBV6-5,ASINEWTEAF
.,TRBV6-5,ASSYRRVSYEQY
.,TRBV18,ASSPTGLGYNEQF
.,TRBV18,ASSPTGVANEKLF
.,TRBV7-3,ASSQYRGHTEAF
.,TRBV29-1,SAIGGRVFRDTQY
.,TRBV7-8,ASSLLGTGSSPLH
.,TRBV9,ASSPNSHEQF
.,TRBV10-3,AISDGGGVSYNEQF
.,TRBV18,ASSPVISGLGLHEQY
few,TRBV28,ASRGTGSDPREAF
.,TRBV7-3,ASSPGSGVQETQY
once,TRBV5-1,ASRRGANTGELF